The rows below give T cell receptor beta chains drawn from one sample of a study of blood T cell repertoires in COVID-19. Sequencing used immunoSEQ multiplex PCR; TCRdb keeps in-frame clones, though not all of them. The sample comprises some 180,000 clones, about 85% of which are singletons, and 20% to 25% rests with the top ten. Input material: peripheral blood. These receptors all come from a man in his fifties or sixties with active or convalescent COVID-19. Both conserved end residues are part of each CDR3. The D gene is left open where the match is weak. The size of a clone is reported for some rows only, either as once, few or many, or as a class for expanded clones.

TRBV4-1	TRBJ2-1	NA	TRBD1	TGCGCCAGCAGCCAAGATGGGACAGGGGGTCGGGAGCAGTTCTTC	CASSQDGTGGREQFF
TRBV6-5	TRBJ2-7	NA	NA	TGTGCCAGCAGAGCCCGGGAGATCTTCTACGAGCAGTACTTC	CASRAREIFYEQYF
TRBV4-1	TRBJ1-5	NA	NA	TGCGCCAGCAGCCAGACACAGGGAGGGCAGCCCCAGCATTTT	CASSQTQGGQPQHF
TRBV19	TRBJ1-6	once	NA	TGTGCCAGTAGTATCAGAATCGTCAATTCACCCCTCCACTTT	CASSIRIVNSPLHF
TRBV9	TRBJ2-3	NA	NA	TGTGCCAGCAGCGTAGGTGGTAGCAGCACAGATACGCAGTATTTT	CASSVGGSSTDTQYF
TRBV2	TRBJ1-2	NA	NA	TGTGCCAGCAGTGGTTGGCAGGGCTATGGCTACACCTTC	CASSGWQGYGYTF
TRBV10-2	TRBJ2-7	NA	NA	TGCGCCAGCAGTGATTTCGAGGGCCAAGAGCAGTACTTC	CASSDFEGQEQYF
TRBV9	TRBJ2-7	NA	TRBD1	TGTGCCAGTAATCCCGGGACAGGGTCCTACGAGCAGTACTTC	CASNPGTGSYEQYF
TRBV11-3	TRBJ2-2	NA	NA	TGTGCCAGCAGCGGGTTAAGGGGATCGAACACCGGGGAGCTGTTTTTT	CASSGLRGSNTGELFF
TRBV24-1	TRBJ2-7	NA	NA	TGTGCCACCAGTGATTCCGGACAGTCCTACGAGCAGTACTTC	CATSDSGQSYEQYF
TRBV5-5	TRBJ2-7	once	TRBD2	TGTGCCAGCAGCCCTCTGGTGACTAGCGGGGGAACGAATTTCTACGAGCAGTACTTC	CASSPLVTSGGTNFYEQYF
TRBV2	TRBJ1-2	NA	TRBD1	TGTGCCAGCAGTGATAGGGGACAGGGGGGATATGGCTACACCTTC	CASSDRGQGGYGYTF
TRBV24-1	TRBJ2-2	NA	NA	TGTGCCACAAAGGGGGCCGGGGAGCTGTTTTTT	CATKGAGELFF
TRBV27	TRBJ1-5	NA	NA	TGTGCCAGCAGTTATGAGGGCCCAACTTATCAGCCCCAGCATTTT	CASSYEGPTYQPQHF
TRBV18	TRBJ2-1	NA	TRBD1	TGTGCCAGCTCCCGGACAGGGCGAGGCGATGAGCAGTTCTTC	CASSRTGRGDEQFF
TRBV3-1/TRBV3-2	TRBJ1-5	once	TRBD1	TGTGCCAGCAGCCAGGGACAGACACCTGGCAATCAGCCCCAGCATTTT	CASSQGQTPGNQPQHF
TRBV2	TRBJ2-3	NA	TRBD2	TGTGCCAGCAGTTCCCCCCTCCTAGCGGGGTTCACAGATACGCAGTATTTT	CASSSPLLAGFTDTQYF
TRBV14	TRBJ1-2	few	NA	TGTGCCAGCAGCCAAATTCCCAGGCCCAACTATGGCTACACCTTC	CASSQIPRPNYGYTF
TRBV30	TRBJ1-1	NA	NA	TGTGCCTGGACCTGGGGGACTTACAACACTGAAGCTTTCTTT	CAWTWGTYNTEAFF
TRBV6-5	TRBJ2-7	NA	TRBD2	TGTGCCAGCAAACCGGGACTAGCGGGGGAAGAGCAGTACTTC	CASKPGLAGEEQYF
TRBV11-2	TRBJ2-7	NA	NA	TGTGCCAGCAGCCCAGCGACCAGGGTTTACGAGCAGTACTTC	CASSPATRVYEQYF
TRBV7-2	TRBJ2-1	NA	TRBD2	TGTGCCAGCAGCTACTCTAGCGGGGGGTCCTACAATGAGCAGTTCTTC	CASSYSSGGSYNEQFF
TRBV2	TRBJ1-1	NA	TRBD1	TGTGCCAGCAGACGACAGGGGAACACTGAAGCTTTCTTT	CASRRQGNTEAFF
TRBV11-2	TRBJ1-1	NA	NA	TGTGCCAGCAGCTTACAGAACACTGAAGCTTTCTTT	CASSLQNTEAFF
TRBV5-1	TRBJ2-3	NA	TRBD2	TGCGCCAGCAGCTTCCGGCACCCTAGCGGGGACCTGAATACGCAGTATTTT	CASSFRHPSGDLNTQYF
TRBV7-6	TRBJ1-6	NA	NA	TGTGCCAGCAGCTTAGAATGGAGGAGGAATTCACCCCTCCACTTT	CASSLEWRRNSPLHF
TRBV7-9	TRBJ2-3	NA	TRBD2	TGTGCCAGCAGCCCAGTAGCGGGGGGTCGCACAGATACGCAGTATTTT	CASSPVAGGRTDTQYF
TRBV5-1	TRBJ1-2	NA	NA	TGCGCCAGCAGTCAAGAGGGGGTGGATGGCTACACCTTC	CASSQEGVDGYTF
TRBV6-1	TRBJ2-5	few	TRBD2	TGTGCCAGCAGTGAATTAGCGGGGGGGCAAGAGACCCAGTACTTC	CASSELAGGQETQYF
TRBV30	TRBJ1-2	NA	TRBD1	TGTGCCTGGAGTGTGCGGACAGGGGGAACCTTC	CAWSVRTGGTF
TRBV10-1	TRBJ2-3	NA	NA	TGCGCCGACGGGCGGGGGCCCCAAGATACGCAGTATTTT	CADGRGPQDTQYF
TRBV5-1	TRBJ1-3	few	NA	TGCGCCAGCAGCTTTGACGGACAGTCTTCCGGAAACACCATATATTTT	CASSFDGQSSGNTIYF
TRBV5-1	TRBJ1-1	NA	NA	TGCGCCAGCAGCTACCCTCCGCGGGGGGCGAACACTGAAGCTTTCTTT	CASSYPPRGANTEAFF
TRBV5-1	TRBJ1-1	NA	NA	TGCGCCAGCAGCCTAACGGACAGCCTTGAAGCTTTCTTT	CASSLTDSLEAFF
TRBV5-4	TRBJ1-5	NA	NA	TGTGCCAGCAGCCTGGACGGGCAGCCCCAGCATTTT	CASSLDGQPQHF
TRBV24-1	TRBJ1-6	NA	NA	TGTGCCACCAGTGACTATTCTTATGACAAGAGCTCCTATAATTCACCCCTCCACTTT	CATSDYSYDKSSYNSPLHF
TRBV25-1	TRBJ1-2	NA	NA	TGTGCCAGCAGTGAATATACCGGGGATGGCTACACCTTC	CASSEYTGDGYTF
TRBV7-2	TRBJ2-3	NA	TRBD1	TGTGCCAGCAGCTTAATGGCAGGGGGACCAACTAGCACAGATACGCAGTATTTT	CASSLMAGGPTSTDTQYF
TRBV2	TRBJ2-7	NA	NA	TGTGCCAGCAGTGTCCCGCTGAGCTACGAGCAGTACTTC	CASSVPLSYEQYF
TRBV14	TRBJ2-1	NA	TRBD2	TGTGCCAGCAGCCAGAGGGGAGGGAATGAGCAGTTCTTC	CASSQRGGNEQFF
TRBV7-9	TRBJ1-6	NA	NA	TGTGCCAGCAGCTTACAGGGGTCACCCCTCCACTTT	CASSLQGSPLHF
TRBV6-1	TRBJ1-4	NA	NA	TGTGCCAGCAGTGAAGGTCGCTACAGCCACCATAATGAAAAACTGTTTTTT	CASSEGRYSHHNEKLFF
TRBV23-1	TRBJ1-2	few	NA	TGCGCCAGCAGCCCCGGACTCGACGCTAACTATGGCTACACCTTC	CASSPGLDANYGYTF
TRBV5-4	TRBJ2-3	NA	TRBD2	TGTGCCAGCAGCCCTAGCGGGGGGGCCGGGGGAGATACGCAGTATTTT	CASSPSGGAGGDTQYF
TRBV10-2	TRBJ1-1	once	TRBD1	TGCGCCAGCAGTGAACAGGGGAGGACTGAAGCTTTCTTT	CASSEQGRTEAFF
TRBV18	TRBJ2-3	NA	NA	TGTGCCAGCACCTTAAAAGGGGAAGATACGCAGTATTTT	CASTLKGEDTQYF
TRBV18	TRBJ1-2	NA	NA	TGTGCCAGCTCCCTCGGGACACAGAACTATGGCTACACCTTC	CASSLGTQNYGYTF
TRBV11-3	TRBJ2-5	NA	TRBD1	TGTGCCAGCAGTTTACAAAAGGGGGCGCGAGAGACCCAGTACTTC	CASSLQKGARETQYF
TRBV19	TRBJ2-3	NA	NA	TGTGCCACGACAGGGATGGGAGCGGGGGTCCCCGTTTATTTT	CATTGMGAGVPVYF
TRBV21-1	TRBJ2-1	NA	NA	TGTGCCAGCAGCACTCCCGATTCTTCGACAGGGAGGTCCCGTGCCTACAATGAGCAGTTCTTC	CASSTPDSSTGRSRAYNEQFF
TRBV30	TRBJ1-2	NA	NA	TGTGCCTGGAGTCAGTTTACCTTCGGCTACACCTTC	CAWSQFTFGYTF
TRBV5-5	TRBJ1-2	NA	NA	TGTGCCAGCAGAGCTTCTGAGAACTATGGCTACACCTTC	CASRASENYGYTF
TRBV7-9	TRBJ2-2	once	TRBD2	TGTGCCAGCAGCTTAGTGCGGGGGACGAACACCGGGGAGCTGTTTTTT	CASSLVRGTNTGELFF
TRBV5-8	TRBJ1-1	few	NA	TGTGCCAGCAGCCCGGGGGGCAAAACCACTGAAGCTTTCTTT	CASSPGGKTTEAFF
TRBV10-3	TRBJ1-2	NA	NA	TGTGCCATCGGGGGGACCAGCTATGGCTACACCTTC	CAIGGTSYGYTF